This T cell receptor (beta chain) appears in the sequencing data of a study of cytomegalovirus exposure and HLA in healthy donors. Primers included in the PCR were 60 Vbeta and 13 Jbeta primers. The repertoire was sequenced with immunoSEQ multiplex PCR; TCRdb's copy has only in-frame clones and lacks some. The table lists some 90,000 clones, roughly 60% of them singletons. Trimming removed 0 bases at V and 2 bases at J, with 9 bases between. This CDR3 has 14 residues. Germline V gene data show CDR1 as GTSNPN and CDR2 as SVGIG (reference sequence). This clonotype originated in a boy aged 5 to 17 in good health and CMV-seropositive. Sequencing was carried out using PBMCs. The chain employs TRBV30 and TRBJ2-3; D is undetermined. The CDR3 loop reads CAWSVRRVTDTQYF. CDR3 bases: TGTGCCTGGAGTGTACGGAGAGTCACAGATACGCAGTATTTT.